This T cell receptor (beta chain) stems from a study of Tregs in tolerant kidney transplant recipients. Study findings and constraints: Some patients' samples used different primers over time, so nucleotide sequences weren't comparable. Biological reproducibility was not directly addressed in this study. The small number of patients limits these findings pending further validation.

As regards this clone: Its antigen is undetermined.

The CDR3 runs 14 residues. V lost 4 bases to trimming and J lost 5 bases; unmatched junction nucleotides: 6. Germline V gene lookup returns CDR1 SGHRS and CDR2 YFSETQ. TCRdb keeps only in-frame clones here, not all; method: immunoSEQ multiplex PCR. There are about 110,000 clones in the sample; 90% occur only once, and around 0.35% lies in the top ten. CD4+CD25+CD127- Tregs, CD4+CD25- non-Tregs, CD4 and CD8 cells were sorted. This TCR came from a human donor who received a combined kidney and bone marrow transplant. The chain combines TRBV5-1 with TRBJ2-5; 9 nucleotides match TRBD1. Specimen: CD4+ T cells from blood, collected before the transplant. CDR3 in amino acids: CASSRQGGGETQYF. CDR3 nucleotides: TGCGCCAGCAGCCGACAGGGGGGCGGGGAGACCCAGTACTTC.